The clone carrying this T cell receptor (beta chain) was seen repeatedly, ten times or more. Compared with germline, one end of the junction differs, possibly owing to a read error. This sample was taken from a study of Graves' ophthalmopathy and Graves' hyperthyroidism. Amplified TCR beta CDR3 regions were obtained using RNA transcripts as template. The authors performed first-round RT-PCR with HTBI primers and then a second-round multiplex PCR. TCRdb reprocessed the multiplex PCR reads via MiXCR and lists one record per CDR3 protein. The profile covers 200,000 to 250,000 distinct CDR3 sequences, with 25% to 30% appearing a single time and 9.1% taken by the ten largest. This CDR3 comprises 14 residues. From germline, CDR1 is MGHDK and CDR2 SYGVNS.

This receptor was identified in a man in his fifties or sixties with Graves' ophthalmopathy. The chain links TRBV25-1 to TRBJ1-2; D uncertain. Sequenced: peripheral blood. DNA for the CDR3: TGTGCCGGCAGTGAAGGACCGCGGGTCGCTGGCTACACCTTC. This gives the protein CAGSEGPRVAGYTF.